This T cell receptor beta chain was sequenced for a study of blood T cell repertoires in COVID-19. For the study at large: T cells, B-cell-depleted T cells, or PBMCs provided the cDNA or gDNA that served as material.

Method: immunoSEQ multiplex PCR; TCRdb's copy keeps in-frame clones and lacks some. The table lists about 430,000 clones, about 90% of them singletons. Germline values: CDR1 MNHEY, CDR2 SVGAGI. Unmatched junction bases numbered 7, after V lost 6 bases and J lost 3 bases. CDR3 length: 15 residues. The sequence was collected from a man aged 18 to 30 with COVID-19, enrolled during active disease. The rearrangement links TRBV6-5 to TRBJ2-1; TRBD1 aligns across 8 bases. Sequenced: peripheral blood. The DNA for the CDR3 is TGTGCCAGCAGATCCGGACAGGGTCACTACAATGAGCAGTTCTTC. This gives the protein CASRSGQGHYNEQFF.